The source of this T cell receptor beta chain is a study of T cell repertoires in ileal Crohn's disease. Study-level information: At surgery, around 40% of patients smoked, with median disease duration about 7.9 years.

This clone appeared a single time. Its specificity is unknown. Whole-study results and caveats: Active smokers at surgery had more clonal expansions than non-smokers. Compared with CD4 T cells, sorted CD8 cells carried more expanded clones.

Described time point: neoterminal ileum biopsy at postoperative endoscopy, about 6 months after surgery. TCRB immunosequencing input was roughly 490 nanograms of biopsy DNA per sample. TCRdb's copy holds only in-frame clones and misses some; the assay was immunoSEQ multiplex PCR. This table holds some 16,000 clones, approximately 72% found once. V gave up 6 bases and J gave up 5 bases, with 11 bases separating them. The CDR3 has 13 residues. Germline V gene lookup returns CDR1 MNHNY and CDR2 SVGAGI (reference sequence). Sequenced: ileal tissue. The J gene is TRBJ1-5, the V gene TRBV6-6; D uncertain. The clonotype was recovered from an adult with Crohn's disease. CDR3 sequence (DNA): TGTGCCAGCAGGGTGGGCAGTTATCAGCCCCAGCATTTT. This translates into CASRVGSYQPQHF.